This T cell receptor beta chain stems from a study of technical replicates of blood from several donors. Libraries were prepared by immunoSEQ multiplex PCR; TCRdb keeps only in-frame clonotypes and omits some of them. Of tens of thousands of clones listed, around 94% are singletons. Trimming pared 5 bases from V and 6 bases from J, leaving 16 bases between. The CDR3 consists of 15 residues. CDR1 and CDR2 from the germline V gene are SNHLY and FYNNEI. The rearrangement joins TRBV2 to TRBJ1-4; D possibly corresponds to TRBD1 (5 bases). Material: T cells isolated from PBMCs. This receptor was identified in a human donor in good health. The CDR3 coding sequence is TGTGCCAGCAGTCGGCTACAGGAGATTCATGAAAAACTGTTTTTT. Amino acids: CASSRLQEIHEKLFF.